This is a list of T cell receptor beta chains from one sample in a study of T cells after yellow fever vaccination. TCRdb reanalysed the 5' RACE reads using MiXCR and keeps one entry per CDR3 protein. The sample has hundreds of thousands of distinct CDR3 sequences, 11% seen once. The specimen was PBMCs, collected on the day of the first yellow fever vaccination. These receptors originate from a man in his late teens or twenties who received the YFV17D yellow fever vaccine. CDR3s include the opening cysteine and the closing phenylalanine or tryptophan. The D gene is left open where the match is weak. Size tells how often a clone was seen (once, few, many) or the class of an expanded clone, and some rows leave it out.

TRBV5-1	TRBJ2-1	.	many	CASSLRQGGNEQFF	TGCGCCAGCAGCTTGAGACAGGGAGGGAATGAGCAGTTCTTC
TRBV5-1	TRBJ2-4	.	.	CASSYGKNIQYF	TGCGCCAGCAGCTATGGCAAAAACATTCAGTACTTC
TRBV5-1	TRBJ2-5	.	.	CASSIYGGPEETQYF	TGCGCCAGCAGTATCTACGGGGGGCCCGAAGAGACCCAGTACTTC
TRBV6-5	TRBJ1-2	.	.	CASHSSDRLRGYTF	TGTGCCAGTCATTCCTCCGACAGGCTGCGAGGCTACACCTTC
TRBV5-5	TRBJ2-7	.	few	CASSLTGRETYEQYF	TGTGCCAGCAGCTTGACAGGACGGGAAACCTACGAGCAGTACTTC
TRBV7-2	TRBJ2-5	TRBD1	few	CASSRTHRDRGETQYF	TGTGCCAGCAGCCGAACCCACCGGGACAGGGGGGAGACCCAGTACTTC
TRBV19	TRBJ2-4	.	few	CASSIYFGPNIQYF	TGTGCCAGTAGTATTTATTTTGGGCCTAACATTCAGTACTTC
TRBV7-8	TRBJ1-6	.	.	CASSPGVSYNSPLHF	TGTGCCAGCAGTCCGGGGGTCTCCTATAATTCACCCCTCCACTTT
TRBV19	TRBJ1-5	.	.	CASTTHFLLGNQPQHF	TGTGCCAGTACCACCCATTTCCTTTTGGGCAATCAGCCCCAGCATTTT
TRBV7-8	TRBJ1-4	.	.	CASSPLTALNEKLFF	TGTGCCAGCTCCCCTTTGACAGCCTTGAATGAAAAACTGTTTTTT